This entry lists 4 T cell receptor beta chains sequenced from one sample in a study of T cell responses to AZD1222 COVID-19 vaccine. TCRdb keeps only in-frame clones here, not all; method: immunoSEQ multiplex PCR. The table lists under 150,000 clones, 70% to 90% of them singletons, with less than 30% in the top ten. Sequences were derived from peripheral blood, sampled on day 0 of AZD1222 vaccination. These receptors came from an adult in good health.

This sequence joins TRBV6-5 and TRBJ1-2; D remains unclear. Trimming removed 3 bases at V and 5 bases at J, with 16 bases between. Germline CDR1 and CDR2: MNHEY and SVGAGI. The CDR3 runs to 15 residues. CDR3 nucleotides: TGTGCCAGCAGTTATAATCCGTACTTGCCGTATGGCTACACCTTC. Protein: CASSYNPYLPYGYTF.

V is TRBV13 and J is TRBJ2-3; 8 nucleotides align to TRBD2. Germline V gives CDR1 PRHDT, CDR2 FYEKMQ (reference sequence). Trimming removed 1 base from V and 2 bases from J; junction bases left unmatched: 5. This CDR3 has 16 amino acids. CDR3 in amino acids: CASSLEGLGTTDTQYF. CDR3 in DNA: TGTGCCAGCAGCTTAGAGGGACTAGGCACCACAGATACGCAGTATTTT.

This clone was counted a single time. This rearrangement joins TRBV24-1 to TRBJ2-5, with TRBD1 matching over 9 bases. This CDR3 has 16 residues. Germline values: CDR1 KGHDR, CDR2 SFDVKD. V was clipped by 3 bases and J by 5 bases; unmatched bases: 9. CDR3 DNA: TGTGCCACCAGTGATGGCAACAGGGGGCTTGGGGAGACCCAGTACTTC. Its translation is CATSDGNRGLGETQYF.

The chain joins TRBV28 to TRBJ1-2, with D possibly matching TRBD1 (5 bases). This CDR3 has 13 amino acids. Germline lookup yields CDR1 MDHEN and CDR2 SYDVKM. V was shortened by 2 bases and J by 8 bases, with 12 bases between the two germline ends. The CDR3 region has the DNA TGTGCCAGCAGTTTAGGTGGGGCGTACGGCTACACCTTC. Amino acid sequence: CASSLGGAYGYTF.